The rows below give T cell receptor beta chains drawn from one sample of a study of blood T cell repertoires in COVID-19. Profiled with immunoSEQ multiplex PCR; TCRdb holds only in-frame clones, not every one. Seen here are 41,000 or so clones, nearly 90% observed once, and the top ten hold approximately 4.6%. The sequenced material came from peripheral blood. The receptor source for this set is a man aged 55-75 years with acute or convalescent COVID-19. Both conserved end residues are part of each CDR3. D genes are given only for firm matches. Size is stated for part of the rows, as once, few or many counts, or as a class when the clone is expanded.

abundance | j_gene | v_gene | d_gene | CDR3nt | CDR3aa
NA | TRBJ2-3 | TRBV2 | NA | TGTGCCAGCAGTTGGACTTATCAGTCGGATACGCAGTATTTT | CASSWTYQSDTQYF
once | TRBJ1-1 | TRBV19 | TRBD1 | TGTGCCACCAGCCAGGGGGCGGTCCTGAACACTGAAGCTTTCTTT | CATSQGAVLNTEAFF
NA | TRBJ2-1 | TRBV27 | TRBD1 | TGTGCCAGCTCCGGGACAGACAATGAGCAGTTCTTC | CASSGTDNEQFF
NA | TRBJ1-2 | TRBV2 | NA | TGTGCCAGCACTACGGACAGCCTCGGGGGCTACACCTTC | CASTTDSLGGYTF
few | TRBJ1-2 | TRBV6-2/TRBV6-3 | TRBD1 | TGTGCCAGCAGTTACTCAGGGACAGCTCCTTATGGCTACACCTTC | CASSYSGTAPYGYTF
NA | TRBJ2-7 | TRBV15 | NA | TGTGCCACCAGCACTATACCAGGAGGCCTTTACGAGCAGTACTTC | CATSTIPGGLYEQYF
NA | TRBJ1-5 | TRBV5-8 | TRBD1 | TGTGCCAGCAGCTCGAGTGACAGGGGCCATTATCAGCCCCAGCATTTT | CASSSSDRGHYQPQHF
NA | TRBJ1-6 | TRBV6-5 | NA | TGTGCCAGCAGTTCAAACCCGGATGGGAGAGATTCACCCCTCCACTTT | CASSSNPDGRDSPLHF
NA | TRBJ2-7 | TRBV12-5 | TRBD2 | TGTGCTAGTGGTTTGGTAGTAACTAGCGGGAGCTACGAGCAGTACTTC | CASGLVVTSGSYEQYF
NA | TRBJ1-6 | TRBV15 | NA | TGTGCCACCAGCAGAGGATTTCCCAGGGGCAATTCACCCCTCCACTTT | CATSRGFPRGNSPLHF
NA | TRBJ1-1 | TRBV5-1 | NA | TGCGCCAGCAGCTTGACCGCTGGGCCTATGAACACTGAAGCTTTCTTT | CASSLTAGPMNTEAFF
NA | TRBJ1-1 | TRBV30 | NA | TGTGCCTGGGGATTCACTGAGAACACTGAAGCTTTCTTT | CAWGFTENTEAFF
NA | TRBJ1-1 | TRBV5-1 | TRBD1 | TGCGCCAGCAGCATGACCGGGACAGGGAAGACTGAAGCTTTCTTT | CASSMTGTGKTEAFF
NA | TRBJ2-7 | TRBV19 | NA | TGTGCCAGTAGTCCAATTCTCGACCCGGAGAAGCAGTACTTC | CASSPILDPEKQYF
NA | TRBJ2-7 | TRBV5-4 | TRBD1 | TGTGCCAGCAGTTCGGGTGGACAGGACCCCTACGAGCAGTACTTC | CASSSGGQDPYEQYF
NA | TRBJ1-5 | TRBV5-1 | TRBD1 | TGCGCCAGCAGACGGACAGGGGGTAAAGGGAGCAATCAGCCCCAGCATTTT | CASRRTGGKGSNQPQHF
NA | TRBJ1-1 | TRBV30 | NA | TGTGCCTGGGATACAGAGAACACTGAAGCTTTCTTT | CAWDTENTEAFF
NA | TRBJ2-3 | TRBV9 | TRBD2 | TGTGCCAGCAGCGGAAGCGGGGGGACCAGCACAGATACGCAGTATTTT | CASSGSGGTSTDTQYF